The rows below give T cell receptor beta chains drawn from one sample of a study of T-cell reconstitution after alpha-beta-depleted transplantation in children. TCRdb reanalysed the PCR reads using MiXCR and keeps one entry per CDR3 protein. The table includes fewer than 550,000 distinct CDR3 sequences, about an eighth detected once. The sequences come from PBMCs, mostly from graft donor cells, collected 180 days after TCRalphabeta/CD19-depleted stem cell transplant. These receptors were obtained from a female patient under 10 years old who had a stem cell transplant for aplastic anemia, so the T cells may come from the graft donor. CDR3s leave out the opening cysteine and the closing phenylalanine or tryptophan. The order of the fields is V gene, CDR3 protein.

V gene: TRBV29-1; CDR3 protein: SVTGQGSGNTIY
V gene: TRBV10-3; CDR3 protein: AISGGRAADTQY
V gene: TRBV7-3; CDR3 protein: ASSGSSGGSADTQY
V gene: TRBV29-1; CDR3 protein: SVDGQISTEAF
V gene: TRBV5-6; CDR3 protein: ASSPERQGITEAF
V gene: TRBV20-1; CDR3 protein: SARSSGSEETQY
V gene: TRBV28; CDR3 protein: ASRRTGTVNQPQH
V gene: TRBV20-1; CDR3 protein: SGYGSYNEQF
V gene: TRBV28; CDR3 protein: ASSQGGRLLNEQF
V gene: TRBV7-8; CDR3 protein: ASSLGHSAGNTIY
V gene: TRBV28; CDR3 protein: ASSLMGLAGSTDTQY
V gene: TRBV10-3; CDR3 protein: AISDRVGSYEQY
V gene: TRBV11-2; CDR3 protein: ASSSPFRSSTGELF
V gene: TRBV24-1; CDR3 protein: ATSSLAYSYNEQF
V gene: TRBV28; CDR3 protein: ASSLSSGVGTQY
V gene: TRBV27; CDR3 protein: ASSLSGQGHVYGYT
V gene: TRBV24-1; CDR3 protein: ATSDPEFGNEQF
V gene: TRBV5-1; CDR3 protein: ASSLEAGFQETQY